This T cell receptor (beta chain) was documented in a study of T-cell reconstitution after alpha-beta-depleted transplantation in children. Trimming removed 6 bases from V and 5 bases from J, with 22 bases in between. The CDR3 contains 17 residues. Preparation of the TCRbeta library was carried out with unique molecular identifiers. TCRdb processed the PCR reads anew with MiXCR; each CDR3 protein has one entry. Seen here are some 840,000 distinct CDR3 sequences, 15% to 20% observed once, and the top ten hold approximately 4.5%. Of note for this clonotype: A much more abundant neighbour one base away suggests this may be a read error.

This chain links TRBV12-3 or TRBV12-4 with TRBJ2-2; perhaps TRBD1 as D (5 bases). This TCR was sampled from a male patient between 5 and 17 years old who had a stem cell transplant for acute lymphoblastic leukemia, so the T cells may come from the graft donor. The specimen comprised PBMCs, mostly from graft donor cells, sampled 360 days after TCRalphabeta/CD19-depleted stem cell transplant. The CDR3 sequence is CASRTQTRGPRTGELFF. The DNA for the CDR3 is TGTGCCAGCAGAACTCAGACAAGGGGTCCACGGACCGGGGAGCTGTTTTTT.